Here is one TCR beta chain with its context. This receptor's antigen is unknown. Within one base of it there is no much larger clone, and no base qualities were kept. This record comes from a study of T cell clonotyping in hematopoietic cell transplantation (dated by TCRdb to the early 2020s). Broadly, across the study: Recipient samples taken before transplant were obtained following cytoreduction. A total of about 140 blood samples were gathered in the study from 30 to 35 consecutive transplant recipients along with their related donors. Patients were recruited between September 2015 and January 2017 and followed until late 2020 or death. Beyond this particular receptor, the publication reports: Only a small fraction of recipient repertoires overlapped donor repertoires, with over 95% appearing de novo at the given depth. After transplant, TCR diversity in recipients dropped, and pathologically expanded clonotypes climbed progressively between day 30 and day 180. Inverse Simpson Index values from donors and from recipients before transplant predicted broader TCR repertoire diversity after transplant. The sample size was limited and the cells went unsorted, which meant the CD4 and CD8 repertoire contributions could not be told apart.

The immunoSEQ assay, a bias-controlled multiplex PCR using V- and J-specific primers, was used to amplify TCR beta CDR3 regions from genomic DNA. In a second PCR step, a proprietary barcode and Illumina adapter sequences were attached to the CDR3 amplicons. An Illumina MiSeq instrument was used to sequence the CDR3 libraries. On the authors' methods: immunoSEQ Analyzer 3.0 was used for export and quality control, with R Bioconductor and Immunarch used for downstream analyses. Repertoire metrics were calculated using only productive rearrangements within the normalized downsampled data set. In the normalized cohort, a clonotype counted as pathologically expanded if the clonotype was larger than 5 templates. Repertoire diversity was measured with the Inverse Simpson Index. The non-normalized data set was used for CMV-specificity analyses so that all clonotypes could be captured. This immuneACCESS table, as held by TCRdb, lists in-frame sequences with V and J called but not all clones. Of the missing ones, under half trace to an unresolved V gene in checked studies; the others have no known cause. That table gives V, J and clone size, and the DNA gave D and trimming. The sample yields about 76,000 clones; about 96% were counted once. The ten top clones hold under 2% of the sample.

The meaning of the sample's time point label: recipient sample about 28 days before transplant, after cytoreduction. Blood from recipients was drawn roughly 28 days before transplant, then again at days 30, 100 and 180 after transplant. Nuclei Lysis Solution was used to extract genomic DNA from fresh or cryopreserved unfractionated peripheral blood mononuclear cells. The receptor was isolated from a woman in her 50s with acute myeloid leukemia. Some clones in this sample may be carry-over from other donors' samples. This specimen was peripheral blood mononuclear cells, taken before stem cell transplant.

At the DNA level, the sequence is TGTGCCAGCACCGACGGGGGACTAGCGACAGATACGCAGTATTTT. Its translation reads: CASTDGGLATDTQYF. The receptor chain draws on TRBV6-6 and TRBJ2-3, with 10 central nucleotides matching TRBD2. The CDR3 spans 15 residues, from the cysteine through the phenylalanine. Only the CDR3 DNA stays, 45 bases, in frame from base 1. At the junction V is shortened by 7 bases and J by 3 bases; bases outside the gene matches: 7. The CDR1 and CDR2 encoded by the germline V gene (reference sequence) are MNHNY and SVGAGI.